Described below is a single TCR beta chain sequence and its context. Its binding antigen is unknown. No base qualities exist here, and no much larger clone lies one base off it. The sample originates from a study of CD4 T cell repertoires in COVID-19 (TCRdb year 2021). About the study as a whole: For cross-reactivity analysis, CFSE-low cells were expanded with IL-2 for less than twelve days and were then relabeled and restimulated with spike proteins from other coronaviruses. The study characterized naturally processed CD4+ T cell responses to SARS-CoV-2 spike and nucleoprotein in COVID-19-recovered individuals, using TCR Vbeta sequencing to assess clonal composition. In a few recovered individuals, the TCR Vbeta repertoire of SARS-CoV-2-reactive T cells was analyzed at the subset level.

Broader findings and caveats from the paper: Between about 6 and 27% of SARS-CoV-2 clonotypes were also found in SARS-CoV and/or HKU1 spike-stimulated secondary cultures, consistent with cross-reactivity. Several of the most expanded SARS-CoV-2-reactive clonotypes were found to be shared between two or all three memory subsets, suggesting intraclonal diversification.

Memory T cell samples that were not cultured went straight to sequencing right after ex vivo isolation. CD4+ total memory, central memory, effector memory and circulating T follicular helper cells were isolated from peripheral blood mononuclear cells. Libraries were constructed by the immunoSEQ multiplex PCR assay. The original methods were these. To quantify how much the repertoires of different subsets overlapped, the Chao-Jaccard similarity index was used along with counts of shared clonotypes. Entries here come from immuneACCESS through TCRdb and include only in-frame sequences with V and J called. Some clones fail to appear in such tables; in the studies checked, an unresolved V gene covers under half of the shortfall, and the cause of the remainder is unknown. V, J and clone size are those of that table, while D and trimming were read from the DNA. The sample table shows tens of thousands of clones, and about nine tenths are seen once. The ten largest clones capture about 0.5% of the sample.

In the germline V gene (reference sequence), CDR1 corresponds to WNHNN and CDR2 to SYGVQD. Inclusive of the bounding cysteine and phenylalanine, the CDR3 is 13 residues long. The read is trimmed to its CDR3 DNA, 39 bases read in frame from base 1. Deletion took 5 bases off V and 2 bases off J, with a span of 6 bases between the germline ends. The rearranged segments are TRBV10-1 and TRBJ2-2; the D gene cannot be named for sure. The sequences come from central memory CD4+ T cells from blood, collected before the COVID-19 pandemic. The cell subset or site label on this specimen signifies: CD4+ T central memory cells. The source of this sequence is a human donor who had COVID-19. The CDR3 amino acid sequence is: CASSLSNTGELFF. The DNA sequence follows: TGCGCCAGCAGTCTGAGCAACACCGGGGAGCTGTTTTTT.